This TCR beta chain was found in a study of T cell clonality in common variable immunodeficiency. Germline V lookup: CDR1 SEHNR, CDR2 FQNEAQ (reference sequence). The CDR3 sequence is 13 residues long. CVID and control samples used equivalent genomic DNA input. This table comes from immunoSEQ multiplex PCR, and its TCRdb copy is limited to in-frame clones, with some not included. This repertoire lists around 3,700 clones without singletons; more than 20% sits in the top ten. Reduced serum IgG, IgA and/or IgM plus specific antibody deficiency defined CVID. Turning to this clone: Its antigen is not identified. Coverage ceases 3 residues before the CDR3 finishes, and the germline J gene fills in the end.

Study findings and constraints: Fewer deletions and N-nucleotide insertions were reportedly seen in common variable immunodeficiency TCR beta sequences.

This sequence was found in a human donor with common variable immunodeficiency. V usage is TRBV7-9 and J usage is TRBJ1-1, with D unclear. The source material was peripheral blood mononuclear cells. This CDR3 is CASSLTHSGEAFF. The sequenced CDR3 bases are TGTGCCAGCAGCTTAACTCATTCCGGGGAA.